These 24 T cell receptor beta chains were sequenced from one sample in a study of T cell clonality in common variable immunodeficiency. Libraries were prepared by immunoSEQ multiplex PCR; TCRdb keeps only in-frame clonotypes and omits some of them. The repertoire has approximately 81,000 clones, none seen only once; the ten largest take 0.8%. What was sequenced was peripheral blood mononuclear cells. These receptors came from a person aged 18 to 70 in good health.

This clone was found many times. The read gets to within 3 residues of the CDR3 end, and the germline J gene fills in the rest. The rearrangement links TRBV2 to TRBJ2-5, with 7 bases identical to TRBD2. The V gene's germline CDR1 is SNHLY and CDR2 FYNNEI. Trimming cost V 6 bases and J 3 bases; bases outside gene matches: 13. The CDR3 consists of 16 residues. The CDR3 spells CASRPDFSSGEETQYF. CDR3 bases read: TGTGCCAGCAGACCCGACTTCTCTAGCGGTGAAGAGACC.

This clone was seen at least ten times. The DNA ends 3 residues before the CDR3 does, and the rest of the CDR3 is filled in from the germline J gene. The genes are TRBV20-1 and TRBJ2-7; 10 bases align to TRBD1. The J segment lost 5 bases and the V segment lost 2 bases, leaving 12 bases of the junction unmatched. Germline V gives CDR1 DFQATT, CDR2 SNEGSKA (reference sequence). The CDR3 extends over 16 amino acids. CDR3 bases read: TGCAGTGCTAGAACTTCTCGACAGGGGGCCTTTGACGAG. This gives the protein CSARTSRQGAFDE. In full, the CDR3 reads CSARTSRQGAFDEQYF.

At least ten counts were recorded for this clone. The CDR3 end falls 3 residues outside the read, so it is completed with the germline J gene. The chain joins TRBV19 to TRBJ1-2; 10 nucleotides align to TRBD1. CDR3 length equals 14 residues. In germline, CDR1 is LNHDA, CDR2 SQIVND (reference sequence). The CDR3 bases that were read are TGTGCCAGTAGTCGGGGGACAGGGGTAAGCGAC. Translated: CASSRGTGVSD. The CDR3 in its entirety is CASSRGTGVSDYTF.

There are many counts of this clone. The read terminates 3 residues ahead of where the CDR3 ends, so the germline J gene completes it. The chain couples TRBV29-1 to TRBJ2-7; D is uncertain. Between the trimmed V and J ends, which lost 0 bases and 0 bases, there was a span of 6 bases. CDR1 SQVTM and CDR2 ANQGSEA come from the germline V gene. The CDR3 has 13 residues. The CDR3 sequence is CSVEDMASYEQYF. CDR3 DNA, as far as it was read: TGCAGCGTTGAAGATATGGCCTCCTACGAG.

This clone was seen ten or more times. CDR3 bases read: TGTGCCAGCAGTGAGGAAACGTTACAGAGC. It encodes CASSEETLQS. The CDR3, in full, reads CASSEETLQSYTF. The V call is TRBV6-1, the J call TRBJ1-2; D remains ambiguous. Coverage ceases 3 residues before the CDR3 finishes, and the germline J gene fills in the end. This CDR3 is built from 13 residues. CDR1 and CDR2 (germline): MNHNS, SASEGT.

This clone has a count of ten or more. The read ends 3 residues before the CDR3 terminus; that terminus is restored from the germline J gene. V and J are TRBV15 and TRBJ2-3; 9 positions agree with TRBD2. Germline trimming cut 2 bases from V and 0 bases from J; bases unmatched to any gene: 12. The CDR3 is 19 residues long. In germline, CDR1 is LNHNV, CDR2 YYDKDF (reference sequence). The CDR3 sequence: CATSRRRAGGLLSTDTQYF. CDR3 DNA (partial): TGTGCCACCAGCAGACGTAGAGCGGGAGGCTTGCTTAGCACAGATACG.

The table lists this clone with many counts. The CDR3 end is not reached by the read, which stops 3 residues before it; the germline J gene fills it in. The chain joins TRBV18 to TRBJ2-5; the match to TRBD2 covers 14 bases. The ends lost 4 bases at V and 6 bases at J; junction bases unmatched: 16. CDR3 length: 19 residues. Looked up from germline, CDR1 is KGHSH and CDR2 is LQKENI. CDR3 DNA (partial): TGTGCCAGCTCACGACCCGGGACTAGCGGGAGTACGACGCTAAAGACC. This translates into CASSRPGTSGSTTLKT. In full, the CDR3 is CASSRPGTSGSTTLKTQYF.

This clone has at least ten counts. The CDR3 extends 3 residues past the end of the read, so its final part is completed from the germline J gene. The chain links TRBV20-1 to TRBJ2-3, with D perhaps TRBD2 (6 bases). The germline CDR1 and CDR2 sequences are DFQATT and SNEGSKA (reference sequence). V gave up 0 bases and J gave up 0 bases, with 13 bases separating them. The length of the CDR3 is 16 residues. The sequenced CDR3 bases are TGCAGTGCTAGAGACAGCGGGCGTACTAGCACAGATACG. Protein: CSARDSGRTSTDT. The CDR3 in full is CSARDSGRTSTDTQYF.

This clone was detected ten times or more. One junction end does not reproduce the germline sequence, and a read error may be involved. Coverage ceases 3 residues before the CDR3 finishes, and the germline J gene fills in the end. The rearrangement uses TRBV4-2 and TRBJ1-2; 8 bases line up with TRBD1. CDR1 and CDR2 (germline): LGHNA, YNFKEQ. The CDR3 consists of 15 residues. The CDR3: CASSKGQVSGYGYTF. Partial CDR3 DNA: TGCGCCAGCAGCAAGGGACAGGTTTCGGGCTATGGC.

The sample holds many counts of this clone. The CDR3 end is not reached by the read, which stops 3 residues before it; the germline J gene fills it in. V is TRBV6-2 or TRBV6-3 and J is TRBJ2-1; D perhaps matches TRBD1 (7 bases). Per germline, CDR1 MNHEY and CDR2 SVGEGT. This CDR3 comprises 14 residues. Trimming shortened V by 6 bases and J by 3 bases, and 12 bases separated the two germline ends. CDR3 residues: CASRPGGFYNEQFF. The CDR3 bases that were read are TGTGCCAGCAGACCAGGGGGGTTCTACAATGAG.

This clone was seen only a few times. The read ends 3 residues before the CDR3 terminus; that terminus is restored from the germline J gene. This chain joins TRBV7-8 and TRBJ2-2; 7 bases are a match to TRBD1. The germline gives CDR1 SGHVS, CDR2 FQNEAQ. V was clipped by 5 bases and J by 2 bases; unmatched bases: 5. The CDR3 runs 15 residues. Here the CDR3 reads CASSPGTANTGELFF. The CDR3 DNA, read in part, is TGTGCCAGCAGCCCCGGGACAGCTAACACCGGGGAG.

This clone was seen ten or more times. The part of the CDR3 DNA that was read is TGTGCCAGTAGTAGTGTCTCCGGGGAG. Amino acid sequence: CASSSVSGE. The CDR3 in full is CASSSVSGELFF. J is TRBJ2-2 and V is TRBV19, with D hard to call. The read ends 3 residues before the CDR3 terminus; that terminus is restored from the germline J gene. Trimming shortened V by 4 bases and J by 6 bases, and 6 bases separated the two germline ends. This CDR3 is built from 12 residues. Per the germline V gene, CDR1 is LNHDA and CDR2 is SQIVND (reference sequence).

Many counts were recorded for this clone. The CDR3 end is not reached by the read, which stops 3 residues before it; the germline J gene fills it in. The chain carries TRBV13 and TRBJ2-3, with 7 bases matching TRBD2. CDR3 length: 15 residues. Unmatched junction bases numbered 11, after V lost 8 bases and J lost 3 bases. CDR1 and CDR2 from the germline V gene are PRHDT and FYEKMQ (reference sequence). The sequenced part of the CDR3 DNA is TGTGCCAGCCAACTTTCAGGCGGGAGTACAGATACG. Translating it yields CASQLSGGSTDT. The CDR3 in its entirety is CASQLSGGSTDTQYF. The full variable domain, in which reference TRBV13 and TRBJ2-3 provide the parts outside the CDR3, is AAGVIQSPRHLIKEKRETATLKCYPIPRHDTVYWYQQGPGQDPQFLISFYEKMQSDKGSIPDRFSAQQFSDYHSELNMSSLELGDSALYFCASQLSGGSTDTQYFGPGTRLTVL.

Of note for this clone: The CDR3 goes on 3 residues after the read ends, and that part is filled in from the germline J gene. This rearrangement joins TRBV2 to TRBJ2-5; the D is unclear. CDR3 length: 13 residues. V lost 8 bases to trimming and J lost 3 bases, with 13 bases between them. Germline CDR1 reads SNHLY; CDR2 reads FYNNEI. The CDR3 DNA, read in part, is TGTGCCAGCTCCTTAGCCCTAAAAGAGACC. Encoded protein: CASSLALKET. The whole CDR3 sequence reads CASSLALKETQYF.

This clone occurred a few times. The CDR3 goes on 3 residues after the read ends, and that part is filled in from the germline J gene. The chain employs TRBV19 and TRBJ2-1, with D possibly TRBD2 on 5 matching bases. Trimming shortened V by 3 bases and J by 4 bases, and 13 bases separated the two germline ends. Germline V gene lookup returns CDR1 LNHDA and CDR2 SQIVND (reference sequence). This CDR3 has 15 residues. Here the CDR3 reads CASSIVAGRYNEQFF. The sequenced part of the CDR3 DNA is TGTGCCAGTAGTATTGTCGCGGGCCGTTACAATGAG.

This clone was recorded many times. CDR3 bases read: TGTGCCAGCACCCGCGAGGAGCGTTCCCTCTCCTACGAG. Protein: CASTREERSLSYE. The complete CDR3 reads CASTREERSLSYEQYF. The genes are TRBV6-2 or TRBV6-3 and TRBJ2-7, with D uncertain. The read halts 3 residues ahead of the CDR3 end, with the missing end drawn from the germline J gene. CDR1 is MNHEY and CDR2 is SVGEGT in the germline V gene. The CDR3 is 16 amino acids. V dropped 7 bases and J dropped 0 bases, with 19 bases sitting between them.

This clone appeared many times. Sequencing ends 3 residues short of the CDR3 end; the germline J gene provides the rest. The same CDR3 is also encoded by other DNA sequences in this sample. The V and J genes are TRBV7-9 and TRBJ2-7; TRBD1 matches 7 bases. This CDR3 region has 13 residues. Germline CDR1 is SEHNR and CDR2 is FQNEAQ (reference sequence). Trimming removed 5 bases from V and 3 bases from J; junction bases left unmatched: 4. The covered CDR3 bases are TGTGCCAGCAGCCCGGGACAGTTCTACGAG. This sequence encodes CASSPGQFYE. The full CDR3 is CASSPGQFYEQYF. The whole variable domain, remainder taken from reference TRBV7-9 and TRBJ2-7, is DTGVSQNPRHKITKRGQNVTFRCDPISEHNRLYWYRQTLGQGPEFLTYFQNEAQLEKSRLLSDRFSAERPKGSFSTLEIQRTEQGDSAMYLCASSPGQFYEQYFGPGTRLTVT.

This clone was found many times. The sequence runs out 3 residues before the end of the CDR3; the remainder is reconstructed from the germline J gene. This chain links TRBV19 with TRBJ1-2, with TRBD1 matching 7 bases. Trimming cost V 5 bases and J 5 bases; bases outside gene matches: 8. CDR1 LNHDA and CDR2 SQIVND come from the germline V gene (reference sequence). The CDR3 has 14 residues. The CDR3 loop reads CASSLRTGPYGYTF. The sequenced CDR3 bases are TGTGCCAGTAGTTTACGGACAGGTCCTTATGGC.

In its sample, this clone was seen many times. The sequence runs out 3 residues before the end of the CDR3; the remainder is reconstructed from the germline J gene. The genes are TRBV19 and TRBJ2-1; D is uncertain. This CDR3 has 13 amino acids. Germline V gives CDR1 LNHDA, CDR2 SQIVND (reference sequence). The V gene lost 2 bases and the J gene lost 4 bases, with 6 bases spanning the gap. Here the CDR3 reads CASSITSYNEQFF. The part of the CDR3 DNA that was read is TGTGCCAGTAGTATAACATCTTACAATGAG. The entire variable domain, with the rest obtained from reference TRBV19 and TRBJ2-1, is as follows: DGGITQSPKYLFRKEGQNVTLSCEQNLNHDAMYWYRQDPGQGLRLIYYSQIVNDFQKGDIAEGYSVSREKKESFPLTVTSAQKNPTAFYLCASSITSYNEQFFGPGTRLTVL.

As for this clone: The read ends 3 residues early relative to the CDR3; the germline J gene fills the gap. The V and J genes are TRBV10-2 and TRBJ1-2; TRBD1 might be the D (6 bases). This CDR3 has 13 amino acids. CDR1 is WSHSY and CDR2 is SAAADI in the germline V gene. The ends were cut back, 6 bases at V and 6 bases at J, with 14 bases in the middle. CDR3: CASRLTGFDGYTF. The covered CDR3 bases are TGCGCCAGCAGGCTGACAGGATTTGATGGC.

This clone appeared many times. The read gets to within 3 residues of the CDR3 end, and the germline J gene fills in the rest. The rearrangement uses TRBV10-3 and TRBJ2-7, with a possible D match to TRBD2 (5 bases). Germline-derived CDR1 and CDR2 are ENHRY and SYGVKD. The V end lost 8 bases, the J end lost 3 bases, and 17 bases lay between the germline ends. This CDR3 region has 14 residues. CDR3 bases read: TGTGCCATCCGAGGACGGGGAGTGGACTACGAG. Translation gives CAIRGRGVDYE. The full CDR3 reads CAIRGRGVDYEQYF.

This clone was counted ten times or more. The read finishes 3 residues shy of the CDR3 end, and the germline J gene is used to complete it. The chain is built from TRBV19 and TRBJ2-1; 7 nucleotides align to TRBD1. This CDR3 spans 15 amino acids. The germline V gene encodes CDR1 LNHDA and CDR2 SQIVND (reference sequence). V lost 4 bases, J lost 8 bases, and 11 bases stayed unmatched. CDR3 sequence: CASSTTGFVSDEQFF. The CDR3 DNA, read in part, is TGTGCCAGTAGTACGACAGGGTTTGTCTCCGATGAG.

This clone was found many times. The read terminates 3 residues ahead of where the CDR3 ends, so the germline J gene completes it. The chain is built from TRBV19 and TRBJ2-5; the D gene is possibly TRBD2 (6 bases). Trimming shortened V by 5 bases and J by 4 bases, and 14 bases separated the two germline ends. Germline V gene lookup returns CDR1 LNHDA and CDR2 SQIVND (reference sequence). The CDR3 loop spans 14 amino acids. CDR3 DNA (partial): TGTGCCAGTAGTCCTCGGACTAAATTAGAGACC. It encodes CASSPRTKLET. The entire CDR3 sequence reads CASSPRTKLETQYF. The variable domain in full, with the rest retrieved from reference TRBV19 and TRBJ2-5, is DGGITQSPKYLFRKEGQNVTLSCEQNLNHDAMYWYRQDPGQGLRLIYYSQIVNDFQKGDIAEGYSVSREKKESFPLTVTSAQKNPTAFYLCASSPRTKLETQYFGPGTRLLVL.

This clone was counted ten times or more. The CDR3 here is CASSMVVGEYSNQPQHF. CDR3 DNA (partial): TGTGCCAGTAGTATGGTCGTCGGGGAATATAGCAATCAGCCC. V is TRBV19 and J is TRBJ1-5; D is undetermined. The read terminates 3 residues before the CDR3 end, so the remaining end is supplied by the germline J gene. The V and J ends lost 3 bases and 0 bases respectively, with 15 bases between them. Germline V gene data show CDR1 as LNHDA and CDR2 as SQIVND (reference sequence). This CDR3 spans 17 amino acids.